The T cell receptor (beta chain) described here comes from a study of cytomegalovirus exposure and HLA in healthy donors. The germline CDR1 and CDR2 sequences are SGHDT and YYEEEE. The CDR3 sequence is 15 residues long. V lost 0 bases and J 1 base, leaving 5 bases between the germline ends. This clone was found many times. The identical CDR3 is also encoded by other nucleotide sequences in the sample. It was with 60 Vbeta and 13 Jbeta primers that the PCR ran. The table came from immunoSEQ multiplex PCR; TCRdb's copy has only in-frame clones and leaves some out. This table has 95,000 to 150,000 clones, about a sixth appearing once.

The receptor comes from a female donor in good health and CMV-seropositive. Sequencing input: PBMCs. The chain carries TRBV5-6 and TRBJ2-6; no clear D gene. The CDR3 loop is CASSLGRSGANVLTF. In nucleotides, the CDR3 is TGTGCCAGCAGCTTGGGTAGATCTGGGGCCAACGTCCTGACTTTC.